Listed below are T cell receptor beta chains from one sample, sequenced in a study of T-cell reconstitution after alpha-beta-depleted transplantation in children. TCRdb called the PCR reads again in MiXCR, with one record for every CDR3 protein. The table includes almost 600,000 distinct CDR3 sequences, 27% detected once. Source: PBMCs, taken before TCRalphabeta/CD19-depleted stem cell transplant. The receptors derive from a boy under two years old with Wiskott-Aldrich syndrome, due to receive a stem cell transplant. Both conserved end residues are part of each CDR3. The order of the fields is CDR3 protein, CDR3 DNA, J gene, V gene, D gene, clone size, CDR3 length. A D gene is named only where the DNA matches it firmly. The listing skips clone size in some rows; elsewhere it reads once, few, many or a size class.

cdr3_aa: CASSPTGGEKLFF
cdr3_nt: TGTGCCAGCAGTCCCACAGGGGGAGAAAAACTGTTTTTT
j_call: TRBJ1-4
v_call: TRBV12-3/TRBV12-4
d_call: TRBD1
clone_size: few
cdr3_length: 13

cdr3_aa: CASRRRVGRAITDTQYF
cdr3_nt: TGTGCCAGCAGGAGAAGGGTAGGGAGGGCTATCACAGATACGCAGTATTTT
j_call: TRBJ2-3
v_call: TRBV28
d_call: TRBD2
clone_size: few
cdr3_length: 17

cdr3_aa: CASSAVQGLSPICSGANVLTF
cdr3_nt: TGTGCCAGCAGCGCGGTACAGGGGTTGAGTCCAATCTGCTCTGGGGCCAACGTCCTGACTTTC
j_call: TRBJ2-6
v_call: TRBV7-6
d_call: TRBD1
clone_size: few
cdr3_length: 21

cdr3_aa: CSASIRTSGRIWNEQFF
cdr3_nt: TGCAGTGCTAGTATTCGGACTAGCGGGAGAATCTGGAATGAGCAGTTCTTC
j_call: TRBJ2-1
v_call: TRBV20-1
d_call: TRBD2
clone_size: few
cdr3_length: 17

cdr3_aa: CASSHDRANTGELFF
cdr3_nt: TGTGCCAGCTCTCACGACAGGGCGAACACCGGGGAGCTGTTTTTT
j_call: TRBJ2-2
v_call: TRBV18
d_call: TRBD1
clone_size: NA
cdr3_length: 15

cdr3_aa: CASSQTGFKTDTQYF
cdr3_nt: TGCGCCAGCAGCCAAACTGGGTTTAAAACAGATACGCAGTATTTT
j_call: TRBJ2-3
v_call: TRBV4-1
d_call: NA
clone_size: few
cdr3_length: 15

cdr3_aa: CAISEMGTEAFF
cdr3_nt: TGTGCCATCAGTGAAATGGGCACTGAAGCTTTCTTT
j_call: TRBJ1-1
v_call: TRBV10-3
d_call: NA
clone_size: NA
cdr3_length: 12

cdr3_aa: CAWSVVGQPWGGYTF
cdr3_nt: TGTGCCTGGAGTGTAGTCGGCCAGCCTTGGGGTGGCTACACCTTC
j_call: TRBJ1-2
v_call: TRBV30
d_call: NA
clone_size: few
cdr3_length: 15

cdr3_aa: CSALSGLAGSTQETQYF
cdr3_nt: TGCAGTGCTCTTTCAGGACTAGCGGGTTCAACCCAAGAGACCCAGTACTTC
j_call: TRBJ2-5
v_call: TRBV20-1
d_call: TRBD2
clone_size: few
cdr3_length: 17

cdr3_aa: CAISEQILAGGTGELFF
cdr3_nt: TGTGCCATCAGTGAGCAGATACTAGCGGGAGGGACCGGGGAGCTGTTTTTT
j_call: TRBJ2-2
v_call: TRBV10-3
d_call: TRBD2
clone_size: NA
cdr3_length: 17

cdr3_aa: CASSQAVGAHQPQHF
cdr3_nt: TGTGCCAGCAGCCAGGCAGTCGGGGCCCATCAGCCCCAGCATTTT
j_call: TRBJ1-5
v_call: TRBV14
d_call: NA
clone_size: few
cdr3_length: 15

cdr3_aa: CASSQTPGQGYQPQHF
cdr3_nt: TGCGCCAGCAGCCAGACCCCGGGACAGGGATATCAGCCCCAGCATTTT
j_call: TRBJ1-5
v_call: TRBV4-1
d_call: TRBD1
clone_size: NA
cdr3_length: 16

cdr3_aa: CASSFYRGLTDTQYF
cdr3_nt: TGCGCCAGCAGCTTCTACAGGGGGCTTACAGATACGCAGTATTTT
j_call: TRBJ2-3
v_call: TRBV5-1
d_call: TRBD1
clone_size: NA
cdr3_length: 15

cdr3_aa: CASSLLTGNKNIQYF
cdr3_nt: TGTGCCAGCAGCTTACTGACGGGAAACAAAAACATTCAGTACTTC
j_call: TRBJ2-4
v_call: TRBV7-9
d_call: NA
clone_size: few
cdr3_length: 15

cdr3_aa: CASSRMPTDTQYF
cdr3_nt: TGTGCCAGCAGCCGCATGCCTACCGATACGCAGTATTTT
j_call: TRBJ2-3
v_call: TRBV7-9
d_call: NA
clone_size: NA
cdr3_length: 13

cdr3_aa: CASSQTFGAAQDTQYF
cdr3_nt: TGTGCCAGCAGCCAAACGTTTGGTGCAGCACAGGATACGCAGTATTTT
j_call: TRBJ2-3
v_call: TRBV4-2
d_call: NA
clone_size: NA
cdr3_length: 16

cdr3_aa: CASSRRGASYNEQFF
cdr3_nt: TGTGCCAGCAGCCGGCGGGGGGCCTCCTACAATGAGCAGTTCTTC
j_call: TRBJ2-1
v_call: TRBV4-2
d_call: TRBD2
clone_size: NA
cdr3_length: 15

cdr3_aa: CASAGGSGSYNEQFF
cdr3_nt: TGCGCCAGCGCGGGAGGTTCGGGTTCCTACAATGAGCAGTTCTTC
j_call: TRBJ2-1
v_call: TRBV5-1
d_call: TRBD2
clone_size: NA
cdr3_length: 15

cdr3_aa: CSASGTSGSTDTQYF
cdr3_nt: TGCAGTGCTAGTGGGACTAGCGGGAGCACAGATACGCAGTATTTT
j_call: TRBJ2-3
v_call: TRBV20-1
d_call: TRBD2
clone_size: few
cdr3_length: 15

cdr3_aa: CASSFTPGPSTDTQYF
cdr3_nt: TGTGCCAGCAGCTTCACTCCGGGACCTAGCACAGATACGCAGTATTTT
j_call: TRBJ2-3
v_call: TRBV7-2
d_call: NA
clone_size: NA
cdr3_length: 16

cdr3_aa: CAITTNQGMNEQFF
cdr3_nt: TGTGCCATCACTACCAACCAGGGGATGAATGAGCAGTTCTTC
j_call: TRBJ2-1
v_call: TRBV10-3
d_call: NA
clone_size: NA
cdr3_length: 14

cdr3_aa: CASYRDSSGNTIYF
cdr3_nt: TGTGCCAGCTACCGGGACAGCTCTGGAAACACCATATATTTT
j_call: TRBJ1-3
v_call: TRBV7-9
d_call: TRBD1
clone_size: NA
cdr3_length: 14

cdr3_aa: CASSLSSGIGDEQFF
cdr3_nt: TGTGCCAGCAGTTTAAGTAGCGGGATAGGAGATGAGCAGTTCTTC
j_call: TRBJ2-1
v_call: TRBV28
d_call: TRBD2
clone_size: NA
cdr3_length: 15

cdr3_aa: CSARSGMHSNQPQHF
cdr3_nt: TGCAGTGCTAGATCAGGGATGCATAGCAATCAGCCCCAGCATTTT
j_call: TRBJ1-5
v_call: TRBV20-1
d_call: NA
clone_size: once
cdr3_length: 15

cdr3_aa: CASSLVPAGVGNEQFF
cdr3_nt: TGTGCCAGCAGCTTGGTTCCAGCGGGAGTGGGCAATGAGCAGTTCTTC
j_call: TRBJ2-1
v_call: TRBV5-6
d_call: TRBD2
clone_size: NA
cdr3_length: 16

cdr3_aa: CSAREGTGRHQETQYF
cdr3_nt: TGCAGTGCTAGAGAGGGGACGGGACGACATCAAGAGACCCAGTACTTC
j_call: TRBJ2-5
v_call: TRBV20-1
d_call: NA
clone_size: NA
cdr3_length: 16

cdr3_aa: CASSQGADLGQYF
cdr3_nt: TGTGCCAGCAGCCAAGGGGCGGATCTTGGGCAGTACTTC
j_call: TRBJ2-7
v_call: TRBV4-2
d_call: NA
clone_size: few
cdr3_length: 13

cdr3_aa: CASPAGGAFF
cdr3_nt: TGTGCCAGCCCTGCGGGAGGAGCTTTCTTT
j_call: TRBJ1-1
v_call: TRBV11-2
d_call: NA
clone_size: once
cdr3_length: 10

cdr3_aa: CASSLPGHREGYYGYTF
cdr3_nt: TGTGCCAGCAGTTTACCGGGACATCGGGAGGGGTACTATGGCTACACCTTC
j_call: TRBJ1-2
v_call: TRBV28
d_call: NA
clone_size: NA
cdr3_length: 17

cdr3_aa: CASSSRAEYNEQFF
cdr3_nt: TGTGCCAGCAGTTCGAGAGCGGAGTACAATGAGCAGTTCTTC
j_call: TRBJ2-1
v_call: TRBV12-3/TRBV12-4
d_call: NA
clone_size: NA
cdr3_length: 14

cdr3_aa: CASSLNRAGANVLTF
cdr3_nt: TGCGCCAGCAGCTTGAATAGGGCCGGGGCCAACGTCCTGACTTTC
j_call: TRBJ2-6
v_call: TRBV5-1
d_call: NA
clone_size: few
cdr3_length: 15

cdr3_aa: CASSGGPRLYEQYF
cdr3_nt: TGTGCCAGCTCTGGGGGGCCGAGATTATACGAGCAGTACTTC
j_call: TRBJ2-7
v_call: TRBV18
d_call: NA
clone_size: once
cdr3_length: 14

cdr3_aa: CASRRQPFEAFF
cdr3_nt: TGTGCCAGCAGAAGACAGCCTTTCGAAGCTTTCTTT
j_call: TRBJ1-1
v_call: TRBV2
d_call: NA
clone_size: NA
cdr3_length: 12

cdr3_aa: CASSAMTAQYF
cdr3_nt: TGTGCCAGCAGTGCCATGACGGCCCAGTACTTC
j_call: TRBJ2-5
v_call: TRBV12-3/TRBV12-4
d_call: NA
clone_size: NA
cdr3_length: 11

cdr3_aa: CASSLGAGLYTDTQYF
cdr3_nt: TGCGCCAGCAGCTTGGGGGCAGGGCTCTACACAGATACGCAGTATTTT
j_call: TRBJ2-3
v_call: TRBV5-1
d_call: NA
clone_size: NA
cdr3_length: 16

cdr3_aa: CASSPKGGHEQYF
cdr3_nt: TGTGCCAGCTCACCTAAAGGGGGCCACGAGCAGTACTTC
j_call: TRBJ2-7
v_call: TRBV18
d_call: TRBD1
clone_size: NA
cdr3_length: 13

cdr3_aa: CASSYPTGARLPTGNTIYF
cdr3_nt: TGTGCCAGCAGTTACCCGACAGGGGCCCGATTACCGACTGGAAACACCATATATTTT
j_call: TRBJ1-3
v_call: TRBV6-5
d_call: TRBD1
clone_size: NA
cdr3_length: 19

cdr3_aa: CASSDQKYEQYF
cdr3_nt: TGTGCCAGCAGTGACCAGAAGTACGAGCAGTACTTC
j_call: TRBJ2-7
v_call: TRBV6-1
d_call: NA
clone_size: NA
cdr3_length: 12

cdr3_aa: CASSLDRGRVIAGELFF
cdr3_nt: TGTGCCAGCAGCTTAGACAGGGGGCGCGTTATCGCCGGGGAGCTGTTTTTT
j_call: TRBJ2-2
v_call: TRBV11-2
d_call: TRBD1
clone_size: NA
cdr3_length: 17

cdr3_aa: CSASGVYEQYF
cdr3_nt: TGCAGTGCTAGCGGGGTCTACGAGCAGTACTTC
j_call: TRBJ2-7
v_call: TRBV20-1
d_call: NA
clone_size: few
cdr3_length: 11

cdr3_aa: CASSQVGGRAFF
cdr3_nt: TGTGCCAGCAGCCAAGTCGGGGGAAGGGCTTTCTTT
j_call: TRBJ1-1
v_call: TRBV3-1
d_call: NA
clone_size: NA
cdr3_length: 12

cdr3_aa: CASTLAGQETQYF
cdr3_nt: TGCGCCAGCACCCTAGCGGGTCAAGAGACCCAGTACTTC
j_call: TRBJ2-5
v_call: TRBV5-1
d_call: TRBD2
clone_size: many
cdr3_length: 13

cdr3_aa: CASSLEGTEYNEQFF
cdr3_nt: TGCGCCAGCAGCTTGGAAGGGACAGAGTACAATGAGCAGTTCTTC
j_call: TRBJ2-1
v_call: TRBV5-1
d_call: TRBD1
clone_size: few
cdr3_length: 15

cdr3_aa: CASSEVAPADTEAFF
cdr3_nt: TGTGCCAGCAGTGAAGTCGCTCCAGCGGATACGGAAGCTTTCTTT
j_call: TRBJ1-1
v_call: TRBV2
d_call: NA
clone_size: NA
cdr3_length: 15

cdr3_aa: CASSPPRLAESTDTQYF
cdr3_nt: TGTGCCAGCTCACCACCACGACTAGCGGAAAGCACAGATACGCAGTATTTT
j_call: TRBJ2-3
v_call: TRBV18
d_call: TRBD2
clone_size: NA
cdr3_length: 17

cdr3_aa: CASSSRPRAYNEQFF
cdr3_nt: TGTGCCAGCAGCTCACGGCCCAGGGCCTACAATGAGCAGTTCTTC
j_call: TRBJ2-1
v_call: TRBV7-2
d_call: NA
clone_size: NA
cdr3_length: 15

cdr3_aa: CASSVGTGASYEQYF
cdr3_nt: TGTGCCAGCAGCGTCGGGACAGGAGCAAGCTACGAGCAGTACTTC
j_call: TRBJ2-7
v_call: TRBV5-6
d_call: TRBD1
clone_size: NA
cdr3_length: 15

cdr3_aa: CSARTSGGLNEQFF
cdr3_nt: TGCAGTGCTAGGACTAGCGGGGGGCTCAATGAGCAGTTCTTC
j_call: TRBJ2-1
v_call: TRBV20-1
d_call: TRBD2
clone_size: NA
cdr3_length: 14

cdr3_aa: CSASMVGRETQYF
cdr3_nt: TGCAGTGCTAGTATGGTGGGTCGGGAGACCCAGTACTTC
j_call: TRBJ2-5
v_call: TRBV20-1
d_call: NA
clone_size: many
cdr3_length: 13

cdr3_aa: CASSLVNRNLISGNTIYF
cdr3_nt: TGTGCCAGCAGCTTAGTGAACCGGAACTTAATCTCTGGAAACACCATATATTTT
j_call: TRBJ1-3
v_call: TRBV7-8
d_call: NA
clone_size: NA
cdr3_length: 18

cdr3_aa: CASEMDRNTEAFF
cdr3_nt: TGTGCCAGCGAAATGGACAGGAACACTGAAGCTTTCTTT
j_call: TRBJ1-1
v_call: TRBV6-1
d_call: NA
clone_size: NA
cdr3_length: 13

cdr3_aa: CASSLGLAGHETQYF
cdr3_nt: TGCGCCAGCAGCCTGGGACTAGCGGGGCACGAGACCCAGTACTTC
j_call: TRBJ2-5
v_call: TRBV5-1
d_call: TRBD2
clone_size: few
cdr3_length: 15

cdr3_aa: CASSLGGVLTGELFF
cdr3_nt: TGTGCCAGCAGCTTAGGAGGGGTTCTCACCGGGGAGCTGTTTTTT
j_call: TRBJ2-2
v_call: TRBV7-9
d_call: NA
clone_size: NA
cdr3_length: 15

cdr3_aa: CASGQGAWEQYF
cdr3_nt: TGTGCCAGCGGACAGGGGGCTTGGGAGCAGTACTTC
j_call: TRBJ2-7
v_call: TRBV27
d_call: TRBD1
clone_size: NA
cdr3_length: 12

cdr3_aa: CAISQLAGKSNEQFF
cdr3_nt: TGTGCCATCAGCCAACTAGCGGGAAAATCAAATGAGCAGTTCTTC
j_call: TRBJ2-1
v_call: TRBV10-3
d_call: TRBD2
clone_size: few
cdr3_length: 15

cdr3_aa: CAVRRSGYEQYF
cdr3_nt: TGTGCCGTACGTAGATCGGGCTACGAGCAGTACTTC
j_call: TRBJ2-7
v_call: TRBV10-3
d_call: NA
clone_size: once
cdr3_length: 12

cdr3_aa: CATSRQAGASTDTQYF
cdr3_nt: TGTGCCACCAGCAGGCAGGCGGGTGCGAGCACAGATACGCAGTATTTT
j_call: TRBJ2-3
v_call: TRBV15
d_call: NA
clone_size: NA
cdr3_length: 16

cdr3_aa: CASSVEPTFSYNEQFF
cdr3_nt: TGTGCCAGCAGCGTAGAACCGACCTTCTCCTACAATGAGCAGTTCTTC
j_call: TRBJ2-1
v_call: TRBV9
d_call: NA
clone_size: NA
cdr3_length: 16

cdr3_aa: CASSESVSGYEQYF
cdr3_nt: TGCGCCAGCAGTGAGTCGGTTAGCGGCTACGAGCAGTACTTC
j_call: TRBJ2-7
v_call: TRBV10-2
d_call: NA
clone_size: few
cdr3_length: 14